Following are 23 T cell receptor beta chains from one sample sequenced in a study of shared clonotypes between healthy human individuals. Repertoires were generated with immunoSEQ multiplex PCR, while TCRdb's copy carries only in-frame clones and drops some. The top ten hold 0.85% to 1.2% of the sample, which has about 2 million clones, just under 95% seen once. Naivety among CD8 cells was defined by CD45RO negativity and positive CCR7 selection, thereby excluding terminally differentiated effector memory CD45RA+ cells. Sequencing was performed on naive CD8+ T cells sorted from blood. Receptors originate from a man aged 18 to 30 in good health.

The DNA for the CDR3 is TGTGCCAGCATCCCGGCGGTTCCCTCTGGGGCCAACGTCCTGACTTTC. It is translated as CASIPAVPSGANVLTF. This chain links TRBV5-5 with TRBJ2-6; no definite D call. V shed 6 bases and J shed 0 bases, with 13 bases lying between them. CDR3 length: 16 amino acids. The germline gives CDR1 SGHKS, CDR2 YYEKEE (reference sequence).

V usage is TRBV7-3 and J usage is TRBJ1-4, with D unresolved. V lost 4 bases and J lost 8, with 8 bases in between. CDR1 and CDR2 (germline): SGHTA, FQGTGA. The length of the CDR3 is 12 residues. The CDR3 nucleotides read TGTGCCAGCAGCTCTTACTGGGAAAAACTGTTTTTT. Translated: CASSSYWEKLFF.

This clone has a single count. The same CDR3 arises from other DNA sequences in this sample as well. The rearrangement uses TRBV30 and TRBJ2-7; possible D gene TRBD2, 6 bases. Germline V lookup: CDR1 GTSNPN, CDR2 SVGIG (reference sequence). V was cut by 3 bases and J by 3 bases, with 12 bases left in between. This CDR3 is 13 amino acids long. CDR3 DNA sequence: TGTGCCTGGAGCGCGGGGCAGGGCTACGAGCAGTACTTC. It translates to CAWSAGQGYEQYF.

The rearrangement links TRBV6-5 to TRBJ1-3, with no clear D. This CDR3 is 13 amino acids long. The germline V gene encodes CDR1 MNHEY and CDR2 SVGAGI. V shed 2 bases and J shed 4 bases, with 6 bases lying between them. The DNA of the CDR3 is TGTGCCAGCAGTTACCCGGCGGGAAACACCATATATTTT. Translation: CASSYPAGNTIYF.

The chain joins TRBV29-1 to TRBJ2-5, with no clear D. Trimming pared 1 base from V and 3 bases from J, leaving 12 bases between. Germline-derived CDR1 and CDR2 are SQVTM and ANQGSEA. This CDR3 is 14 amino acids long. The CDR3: CSVEVPRNKETQYF. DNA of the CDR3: TGCAGCGTTGAAGTTCCCAGGAATAAAGAGACCCAGTACTTC.

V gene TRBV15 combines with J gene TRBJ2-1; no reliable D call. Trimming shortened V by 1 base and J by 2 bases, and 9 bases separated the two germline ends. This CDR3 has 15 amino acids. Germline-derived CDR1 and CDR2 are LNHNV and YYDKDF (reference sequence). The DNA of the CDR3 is TGTGCCACCAGCAGAGTCCCGAACGCCTACAATGAGCAGTTCTTC. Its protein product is CATSRVPNAYNEQFF.

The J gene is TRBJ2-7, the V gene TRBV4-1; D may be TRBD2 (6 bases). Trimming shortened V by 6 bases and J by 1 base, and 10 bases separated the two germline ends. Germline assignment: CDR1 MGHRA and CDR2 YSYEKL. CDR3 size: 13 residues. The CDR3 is CASSGGTSYEQYF. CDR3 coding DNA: TGCGCCAGCAGTGGCGGGACTTCCTACGAGCAGTACTTC.

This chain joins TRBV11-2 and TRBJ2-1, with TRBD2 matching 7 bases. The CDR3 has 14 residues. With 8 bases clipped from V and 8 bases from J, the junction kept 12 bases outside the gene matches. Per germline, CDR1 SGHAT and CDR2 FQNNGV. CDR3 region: CASAHREVTHEQFF. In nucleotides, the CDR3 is TGTGCCAGCGCGCACCGGGAGGTAACCCATGAGCAGTTCTTC.

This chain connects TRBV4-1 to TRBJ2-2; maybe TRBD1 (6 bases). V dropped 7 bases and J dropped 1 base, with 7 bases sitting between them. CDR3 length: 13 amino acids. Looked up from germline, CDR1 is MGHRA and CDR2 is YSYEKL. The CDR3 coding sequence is TGCGCCAGCAAGGACAGGAACACCGGGGAGCTGTTTTTT. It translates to CASKDRNTGELFF.

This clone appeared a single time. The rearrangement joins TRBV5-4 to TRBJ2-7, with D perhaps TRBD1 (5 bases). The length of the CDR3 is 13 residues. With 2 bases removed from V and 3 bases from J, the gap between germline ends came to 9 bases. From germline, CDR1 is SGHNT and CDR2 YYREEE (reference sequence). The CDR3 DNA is TGTGCCAGCAGCTTCGACAGACTCTACGAGCAGTACTTC. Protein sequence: CASSFDRLYEQYF.

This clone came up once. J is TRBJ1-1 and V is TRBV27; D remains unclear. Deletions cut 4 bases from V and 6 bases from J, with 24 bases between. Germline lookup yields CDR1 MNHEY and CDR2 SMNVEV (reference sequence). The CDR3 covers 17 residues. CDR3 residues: CASSYSIGEYLGAEAFF. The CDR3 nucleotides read TGTGCCAGCAGTTACTCCATAGGAGAATATTTAGGTGCTGAAGCTTTCTTT.

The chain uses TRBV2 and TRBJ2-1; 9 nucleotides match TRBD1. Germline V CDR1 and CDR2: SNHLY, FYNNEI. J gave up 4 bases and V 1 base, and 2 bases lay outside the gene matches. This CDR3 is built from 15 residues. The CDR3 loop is CASSEGTGDYNEQFF. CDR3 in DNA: TGTGCCAGCAGTGAAGGGACAGGGGATTACAATGAGCAGTTCTTC.

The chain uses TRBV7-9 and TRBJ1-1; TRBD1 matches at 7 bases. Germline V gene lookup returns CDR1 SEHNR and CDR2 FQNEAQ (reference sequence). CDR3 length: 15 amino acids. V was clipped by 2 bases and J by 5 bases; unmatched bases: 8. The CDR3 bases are TGTGCCAGCAGCTTACTAAGGGGGCTCTGGACTGAAGCTTTCTTT. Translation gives CASSLLRGLWTEAFF.

The CDR3 protein is CAWSLGLGMNTEAFF. CDR3 in DNA: TGTGCCTGGAGCCTAGGACTCGGGATGAACACTGAAGCTTTCTTT. The V and J genes are TRBV30 and TRBJ1-1, with D hard to call. Germline CDR1 GTSNPN, CDR2 SVGIG (reference sequence). The V end lost 3 bases, the J end lost 0 bases, and 14 bases lay between the germline ends. This CDR3 spans 15 amino acids.

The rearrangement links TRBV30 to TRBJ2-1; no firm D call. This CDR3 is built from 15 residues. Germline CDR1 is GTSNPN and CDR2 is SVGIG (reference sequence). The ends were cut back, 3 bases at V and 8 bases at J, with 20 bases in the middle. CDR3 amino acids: CAWRFEDGLIDEQFF. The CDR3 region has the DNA TGTGCCTGGAGGTTTGAGGATGGGTTGATCGATGAGCAGTTCTTC.

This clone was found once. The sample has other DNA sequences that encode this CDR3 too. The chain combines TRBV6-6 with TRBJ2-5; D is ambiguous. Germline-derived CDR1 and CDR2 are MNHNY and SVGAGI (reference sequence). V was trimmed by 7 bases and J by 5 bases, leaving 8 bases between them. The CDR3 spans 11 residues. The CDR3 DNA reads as TGTGCCAGCACCCTAGGGGAGACCCAGTACTTC. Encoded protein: CASTLGETQYF.

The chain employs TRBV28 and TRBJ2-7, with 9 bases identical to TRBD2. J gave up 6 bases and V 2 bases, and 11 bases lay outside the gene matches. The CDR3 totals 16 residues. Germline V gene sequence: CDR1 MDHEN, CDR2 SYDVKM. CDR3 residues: CASSLGGAGGPGEQYF. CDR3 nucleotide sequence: TGTGCCAGCAGTTTAGGAGGTGCGGGGGGGCCAGGCGAGCAGTACTTC. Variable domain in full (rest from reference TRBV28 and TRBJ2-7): DVKVTQSSRYLVKRTGEKVFLECVQDMDHENMFWYRQDPGLGLRLIYFSYDVKMKEKGDIPEGYSVSREKKERFSLILESASTNQTSMYLCASSLGGAGGPGEQYFGPGTRLTVT.

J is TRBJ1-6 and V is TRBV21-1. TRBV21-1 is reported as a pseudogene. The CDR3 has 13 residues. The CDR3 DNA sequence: TGTGCCAGCATCGAGGGGTTGGATTCACCCCTCCACTTT. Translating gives CASIEGLDSPLHF.

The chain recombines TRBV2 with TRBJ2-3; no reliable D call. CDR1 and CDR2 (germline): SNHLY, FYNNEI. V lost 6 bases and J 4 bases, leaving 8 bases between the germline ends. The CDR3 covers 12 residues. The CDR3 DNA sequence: TGTGCCAGCAGAGGTTTACCAGATACGCAGTATTTT. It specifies CASRGLPDTQYF.

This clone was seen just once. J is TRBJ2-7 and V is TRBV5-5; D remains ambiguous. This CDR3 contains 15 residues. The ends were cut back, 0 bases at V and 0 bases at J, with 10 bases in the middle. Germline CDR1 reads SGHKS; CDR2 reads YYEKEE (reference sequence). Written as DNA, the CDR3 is TGTGCCAGCAGCTTGGATGTAGGCCTCTCCTACGAGCAGTACTTC. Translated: CASSLDVGLSYEQYF.

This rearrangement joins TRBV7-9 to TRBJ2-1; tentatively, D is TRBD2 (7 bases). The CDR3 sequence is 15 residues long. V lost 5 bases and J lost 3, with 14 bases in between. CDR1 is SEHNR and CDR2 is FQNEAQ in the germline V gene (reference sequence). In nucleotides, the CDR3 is TGTGCCAGCAGCGCAGGGGAGGGTTACTACAATGAGCAGTTCTTC. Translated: CASSAGEGYYNEQFF.

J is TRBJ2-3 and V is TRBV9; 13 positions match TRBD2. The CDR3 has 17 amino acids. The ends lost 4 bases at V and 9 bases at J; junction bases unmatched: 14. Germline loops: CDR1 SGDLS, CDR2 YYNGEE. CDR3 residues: CASSPTLAGGLTGTQYF. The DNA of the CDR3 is TGTGCCAGCAGCCCCACACTAGCGGGGGGGCTTACCGGGACGCAGTATTTT.

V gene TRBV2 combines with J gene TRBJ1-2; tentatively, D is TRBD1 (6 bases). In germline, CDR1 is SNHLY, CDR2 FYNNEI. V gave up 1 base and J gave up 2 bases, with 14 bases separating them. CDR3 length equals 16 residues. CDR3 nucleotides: TGTGCCAGCAGTGAAGGCAGGGGAATGGAGAACTATGGCTACACCTTC. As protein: CASSEGRGMENYGYTF.